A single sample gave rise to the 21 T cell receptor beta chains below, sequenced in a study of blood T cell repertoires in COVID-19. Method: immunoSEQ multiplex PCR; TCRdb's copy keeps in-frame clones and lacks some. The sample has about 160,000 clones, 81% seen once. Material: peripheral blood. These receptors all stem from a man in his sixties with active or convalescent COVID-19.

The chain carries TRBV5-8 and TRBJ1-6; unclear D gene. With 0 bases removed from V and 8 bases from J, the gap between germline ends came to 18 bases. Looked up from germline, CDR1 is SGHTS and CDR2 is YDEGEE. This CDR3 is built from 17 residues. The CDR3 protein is CASSLALQVPVDSPLHF. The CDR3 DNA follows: TGTGCCAGCAGCTTGGCCCTCCAGGTACCGGTTGATTCACCCCTCCACTTT.

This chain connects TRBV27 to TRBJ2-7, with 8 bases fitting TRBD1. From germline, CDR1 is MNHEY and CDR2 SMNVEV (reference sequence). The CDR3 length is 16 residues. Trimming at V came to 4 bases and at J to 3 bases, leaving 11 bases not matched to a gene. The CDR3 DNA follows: TGTGCCAGCAGTTATTACAACGGGGACAGGATCTACGAGCAGTACTTC. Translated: CASSYYNGDRIYEQYF.

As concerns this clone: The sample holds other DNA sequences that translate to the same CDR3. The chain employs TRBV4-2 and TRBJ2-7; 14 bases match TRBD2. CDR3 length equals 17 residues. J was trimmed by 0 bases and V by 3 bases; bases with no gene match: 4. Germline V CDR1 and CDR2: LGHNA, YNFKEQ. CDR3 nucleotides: TGTGCCAGCAGCCACTTGGGGACTAGCGGGAGCTCCTACGAGCAGTACTTC. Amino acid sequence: CASSHLGTSGSSYEQYF.

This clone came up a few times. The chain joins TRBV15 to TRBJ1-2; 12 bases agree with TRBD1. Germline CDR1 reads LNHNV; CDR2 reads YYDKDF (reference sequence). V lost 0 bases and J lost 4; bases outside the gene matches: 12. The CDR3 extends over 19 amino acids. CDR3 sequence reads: CATSRDASGTGGRSYGYTF. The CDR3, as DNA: TGTGCCACCAGCAGAGACGCCTCAGGGACAGGGGGCCGTAGCTATGGCTACACCTTC. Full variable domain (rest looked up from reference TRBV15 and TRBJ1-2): DAMVIQNPRYQVTQFGKPVTLSCSQTLNHNVMYWYQQKSSQAPKLLFHYYDKDFNNEADTPDNFQSRRPNTSFCFLDIRSPGLGDTAMYLCATSRDASGTGGRSYGYTFGSGTRLTVV.

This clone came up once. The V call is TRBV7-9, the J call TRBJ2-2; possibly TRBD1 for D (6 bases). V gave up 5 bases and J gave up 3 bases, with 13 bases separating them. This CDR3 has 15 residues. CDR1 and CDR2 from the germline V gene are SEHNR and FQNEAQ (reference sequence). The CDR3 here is CASSPVRGDTGELFF. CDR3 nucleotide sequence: TGTGCCAGCAGCCCAGTCAGGGGAGACACCGGGGAGCTGTTTTTT. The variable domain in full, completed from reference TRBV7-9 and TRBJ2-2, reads DTGVSQNPRHKITKRGQNVTFRCDPISEHNRLYWYRQTLGQGPEFLTYFQNEAQLEKSRLLSDRFSAERPKGSFSTLEIQRTEQGDSAMYLCASSPVRGDTGELFFGEGSRLTVL.

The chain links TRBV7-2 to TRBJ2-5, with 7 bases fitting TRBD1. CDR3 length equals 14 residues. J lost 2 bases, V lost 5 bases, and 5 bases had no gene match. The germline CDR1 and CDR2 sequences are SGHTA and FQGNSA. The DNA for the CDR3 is TGTGCCAGCAGCCAGGACAGGCTTCAAGAGACCCAGTACTTC. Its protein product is CASSQDRLQETQYF.

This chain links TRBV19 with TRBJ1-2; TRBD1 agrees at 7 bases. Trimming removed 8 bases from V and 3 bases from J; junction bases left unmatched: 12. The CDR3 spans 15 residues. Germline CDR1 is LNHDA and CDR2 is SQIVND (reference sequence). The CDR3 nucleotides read TGTGCCAGTGAACAGGGACAGACCGAACACTATGGCTACACCTTC. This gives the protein CASEQGQTEHYGYTF.

The CDR3, as DNA: TGTGCCAGCAGCGTAGGGACTGCTGGAAACACCATATATTTT. Encoded protein: CASSVGTAGNTIYF. The chain links TRBV9 to TRBJ1-3; D remains ambiguous. Germline V CDR1 and CDR2: SGDLS, YYNGEE. The CDR3 is made up of 14 amino acids. V shed 0 bases and J shed 2 bases, with 6 bases lying between them. The full variable domain, with the rest looked up from reference TRBV9 and TRBJ1-3, is DSGVTQTPKHLITATGQRVTLRCSPRSGDLSVYWYQQSLDQGLQFLIQYYNGEERAKGNILERFSAQQFPDLHSELNLSSLELGDSALYFCASSVGTAGNTIYFGEGSWLTVV.

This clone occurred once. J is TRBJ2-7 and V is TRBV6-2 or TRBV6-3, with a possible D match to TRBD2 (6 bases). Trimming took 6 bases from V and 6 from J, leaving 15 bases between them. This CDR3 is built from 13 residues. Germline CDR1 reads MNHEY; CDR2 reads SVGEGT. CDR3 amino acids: CASSHRETAEQYF. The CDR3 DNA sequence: TGTGCCAGCAGCCACCGGGAGACTGCCGAGCAGTACTTC.

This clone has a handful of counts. CDR3 sequence reads: CASSYSGQFQPQHF. In nucleotides, the CDR3 is TGTGCCAGCAGTTACTCCGGACAATTTCAGCCCCAGCATTTT. The chain has TRBV6-5 and TRBJ1-5; weak D call: TRBD1 (5 bases). The CDR3 extends over 14 amino acids. V lost 0 bases and J 6 bases, leaving 9 bases between the germline ends. Germline CDR1 is MNHEY and CDR2 is SVGAGI.

CDR3 sequence: CASSLPRRAGNTIYF. DNA of the CDR3: TGTGCCAGCAGTTTACCACGACGGGCTGGAAACACCATATATTTT. The rearrangement uses TRBV28 and TRBJ1-3; no definite D call. The CDR3 is 15 residues long. Trimming shortened V by 2 bases and J by 2 bases, and 10 bases separated the two germline ends. Germline-derived CDR1 and CDR2 are MDHEN and SYDVKM.

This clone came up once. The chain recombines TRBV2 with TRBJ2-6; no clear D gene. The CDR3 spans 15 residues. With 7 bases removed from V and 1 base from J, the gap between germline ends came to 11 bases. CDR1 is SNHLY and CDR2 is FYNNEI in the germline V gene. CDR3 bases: TGTGCCAGCAACCCCGAACTTTCTGGGGCCAACGTCCTGACTTTC. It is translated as CASNPELSGANVLTF.

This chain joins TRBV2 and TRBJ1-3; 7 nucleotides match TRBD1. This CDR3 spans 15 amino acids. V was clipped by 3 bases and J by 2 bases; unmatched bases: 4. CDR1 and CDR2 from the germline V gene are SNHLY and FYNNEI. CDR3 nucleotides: TGTGCCAGCAGTGACGAGGGGGCGGCTGGAAACACCATATATTTT. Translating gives CASSDEGAAGNTIYF.

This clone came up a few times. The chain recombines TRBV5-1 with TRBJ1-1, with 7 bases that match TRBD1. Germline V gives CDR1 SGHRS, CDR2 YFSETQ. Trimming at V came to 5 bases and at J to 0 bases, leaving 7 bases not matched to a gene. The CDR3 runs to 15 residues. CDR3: CASRRGRSLNTEAFF. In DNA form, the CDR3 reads TGCGCCAGCAGGAGGGGGCGAAGTCTGAACACTGAAGCTTTCTTT. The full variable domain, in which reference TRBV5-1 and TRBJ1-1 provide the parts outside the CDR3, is KAGVTQTPRYLIKTRGQQVTLSCSPISGHRSVSWYQQTPGQGLQFLFEYFSETQRNKGNFPGRFSGRQFSNSRSEMNVSTLELGDSALYLCASRRGRSLNTEAFFGQGTRLTVV.

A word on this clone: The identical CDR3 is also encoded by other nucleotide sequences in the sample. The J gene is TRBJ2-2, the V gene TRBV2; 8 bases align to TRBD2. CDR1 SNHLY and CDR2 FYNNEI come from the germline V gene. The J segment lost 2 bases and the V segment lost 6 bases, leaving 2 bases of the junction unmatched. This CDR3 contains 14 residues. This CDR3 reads CASSGTRNTGELFF. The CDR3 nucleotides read TGTGCCAGCAGCGGGACTAGAAACACCGGGGAGCTGTTTTTT.

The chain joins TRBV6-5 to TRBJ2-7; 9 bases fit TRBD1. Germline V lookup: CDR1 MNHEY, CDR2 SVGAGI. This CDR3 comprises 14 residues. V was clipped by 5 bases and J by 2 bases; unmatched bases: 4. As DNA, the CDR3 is TGTGCCAGCAGTACCGGGACAGGGCCCTACGAGCAGTACTTC. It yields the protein CASSTGTGPYEQYF.

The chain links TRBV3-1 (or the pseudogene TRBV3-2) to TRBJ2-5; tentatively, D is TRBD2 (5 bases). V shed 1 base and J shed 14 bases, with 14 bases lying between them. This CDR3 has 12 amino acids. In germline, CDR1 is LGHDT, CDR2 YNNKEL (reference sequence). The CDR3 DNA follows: TGTGCCAGCAGCCAAGGTGTGGCAGGAGGCTACTTC. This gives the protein CASSQGVAGGYF.

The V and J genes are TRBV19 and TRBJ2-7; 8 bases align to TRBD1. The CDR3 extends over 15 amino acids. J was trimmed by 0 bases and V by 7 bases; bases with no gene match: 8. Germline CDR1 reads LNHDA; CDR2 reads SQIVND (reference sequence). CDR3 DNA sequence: TGTGCCAGTACCCCCGGACAGGGAAGCTCCTACGAGCAGTACTTC. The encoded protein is CASTPGQGSSYEQYF.

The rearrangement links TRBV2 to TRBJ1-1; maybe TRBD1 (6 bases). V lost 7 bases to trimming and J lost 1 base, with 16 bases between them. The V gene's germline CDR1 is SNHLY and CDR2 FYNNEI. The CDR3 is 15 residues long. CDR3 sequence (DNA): TGTGCCAGCAACCTACAGGGTGTTGGGAACACTGAAGCTTTCTTT. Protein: CASNLQGVGNTEAFF.

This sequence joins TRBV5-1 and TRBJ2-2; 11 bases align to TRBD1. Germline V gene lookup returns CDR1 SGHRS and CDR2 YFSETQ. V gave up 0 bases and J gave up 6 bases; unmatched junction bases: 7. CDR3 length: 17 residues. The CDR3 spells CASSLAPSGQGAGELFF. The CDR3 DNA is TGCGCCAGCAGCTTGGCTCCTTCGGGACAGGGGGCCGGGGAGCTGTTTTTT.

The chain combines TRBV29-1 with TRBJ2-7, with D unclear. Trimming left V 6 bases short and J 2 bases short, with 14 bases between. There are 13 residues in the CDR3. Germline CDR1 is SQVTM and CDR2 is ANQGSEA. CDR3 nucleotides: TGCAGCGTCTCCTCAGAGGTTACCTACGAGCAGTACTTC. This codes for CSVSSEVTYEQYF.